The 21 T cell receptor beta chains below come from one sample, sequenced in a study of blood T cell repertoires in COVID-19. Assay: immunoSEQ multiplex PCR; the TCRdb copy retains only in-frame clones and omits some. The sample holds under 200,000 clones, around four fifths seen once. Material for sequencing was peripheral blood. These receptors all come from a woman in her thirties with acute or convalescent COVID-19.

The J gene is TRBJ2-3, the V gene TRBV9; 9 bases line up with TRBD2. Looked up from germline, CDR1 is SGDLS and CDR2 is YYNGEE. J was trimmed by 2 bases and V by 4 bases; bases with no gene match: 8. The CDR3 runs to 16 residues. The CDR3 reads CASSPSGGRATDTQYF. CDR3 in DNA: TGTGCCAGCAGCCCATCTGGCGGGAGGGCCACAGATACGCAGTATTTT.

The V call is TRBV4-1, the J call TRBJ2-5, with D tentatively TRBD1 (6 bases). Germline CDR1 is MGHRA and CDR2 is YSYEKL. This CDR3 region has 15 residues. V dropped 3 bases and J dropped 2 bases, with 13 bases sitting between them. This CDR3 reads CASSHLRTAQETQYF. The CDR3 nucleotides are TGCGCCAGCAGCCACCTCAGGACAGCACAAGAGACCCAGTACTTC.

The chain carries TRBV18 and TRBJ2-1; 10 positions agree with TRBD1. Trimming at V came to 2 bases and at J to 8 bases, leaving 12 bases not matched to a gene. The germline V gene has CDR1 KGHSH and CDR2 LQKENI. The CDR3 covers 17 residues. The CDR3 coding sequence is TGTGCCAGCTCACCAACGACAGGGGGCTTCTTGGGTCATGAGCAGTTCTTC. Translating it yields CASSPTTGGFLGHEQFF.

CDR3: CATSRDKSAFGSYEQYF. CDR3 sequence (DNA): TGTGCCACCAGCAGAGATAAGAGCGCCTTCGGGTCCTACGAGCAGTACTTC. The chain links TRBV15 to TRBJ2-7; D is unresolved. V was trimmed by 0 bases and J by 1 base, leaving 16 bases between them. This CDR3 contains 17 residues. The germline gives CDR1 LNHNV, CDR2 YYDKDF (reference sequence).

The chain has TRBV5-6 and TRBJ1-3, with 7 nucleotides matching TRBD1. Germline V gives CDR1 SGHDT, CDR2 YYEEEE. The CDR3 contains 14 residues. The V gene end was trimmed by 2 bases and the J gene end by 2 bases; junction bases not matched to a gene: 1. The CDR3 nucleotides are TGTGCCAGCAGCTTTGGACAGGCTGGAAACACCATATATTTT. This encodes CASSFGQAGNTIYF.

The chain uses TRBV5-1 and TRBJ2-5; 7 nucleotides align to TRBD2. This CDR3 has 14 amino acids. Looked up from germline, CDR1 is SGHRS and CDR2 is YFSETQ. Trimming removed 4 bases from V and 3 bases from J; junction bases left unmatched: 6. This CDR3 reads CASSLGLGEETQYF. CDR3 in DNA: TGCGCCAGCAGCCTTGGACTAGGGGAAGAGACCCAGTACTTC.

In its sample, this clone was seen a few times. The gene calls are TRBV13 and TRBJ2-3; a possible D gene is TRBD1 (5 bases). CDR1 is PRHDT, CDR2 FYEKMQ, per germline (reference sequence). The CDR3 totals 13 residues. V lost 5 bases, J lost 8 bases, and 14 bases lay in between. CDR3 sequence reads: CASSPQRQGTQYF. CDR3 DNA sequence: TGTGCCAGCAGCCCCCAGCGTCAGGGTACGCAGTATTTT.

V and J are TRBV4-2 and TRBJ2-2; 8 nucleotides agree with TRBD2. V gave up 4 bases and J gave up 3 bases; unmatched junction bases: 7. Germline V gene data show CDR1 as LGHNA and CDR2 as YNFKEQ. This CDR3 comprises 16 residues. This CDR3 is CASSLNSGTYTGELFF. CDR3 in DNA: TGTGCCAGCAGCCTAAATAGCGGGACTTACACCGGGGAGCTGTTTTTT.

This chain uses TRBV19 with TRBJ1-5; D uncertain. V lost 3 bases to trimming and J lost 6 bases, with 15 bases between them. The CDR3 covers 15 residues. In germline, CDR1 is LNHDA, CDR2 SQIVND (reference sequence). The CDR3: CASSIQGLRGQPQHF. CDR3 in DNA: TGTGCCAGTAGTATTCAAGGGCTTCGGGGTCAGCCCCAGCATTTT.

About this clone: The same CDR3 is also encoded by other DNA sequences in this sample. V and J are TRBV5-4 and TRBJ2-3; D remains ambiguous. The germline V gene has CDR1 SGHNT and CDR2 YYREEE (reference sequence). V shed 4 bases and J shed 1 base, with 10 bases lying between them. The CDR3 consists of 14 residues. CDR3 residues: CASSLRGGTDTQYF. DNA for the CDR3: TGTGCCAGCAGCCTTCGCGGCGGCACAGATACGCAGTATTTT.

The chain combines TRBV2 with TRBJ2-4, with D hard to call. Looked up from germline, CDR1 is SNHLY and CDR2 is FYNNEI. V lost 3 bases to trimming and J lost 0 bases, with 12 bases between them. The CDR3 consists of 16 residues. CDR3 sequence reads: CASSDSGSLAKNIQYF. DNA for the CDR3: TGTGCCAGCAGTGACTCTGGCAGTCTAGCCAAAAACATTCAGTACTTC.

The chain uses TRBV15 and TRBJ1-4, with 9 bases fitting TRBD1. Germline lookup yields CDR1 LNHNV and CDR2 YYDKDF (reference sequence). Trimming cost V 2 bases and J 5 bases; bases outside gene matches: 6. The CDR3 is 16 residues long. CDR3 DNA sequence: TGTGCCACCAGCAGAATGGGACAGGGAATGAATGAAAAACTGTTTTTT. Its translation is CATSRMGQGMNEKLFF.

This clone is a singleton in its sample. CDR3 DNA: TGTGCCAGCAGTTTAAGTAACCCTGCGGGGGGCTACACCTTC. Its translation is CASSLSNPAGGYTF. The rearrangement links TRBV27 to TRBJ1-2; D is unclear. The CDR3 runs to 14 residues. V lost 2 bases, J lost 8 bases, and 15 bases lay in between. Germline V gene lookup returns CDR1 MNHEY and CDR2 SMNVEV (reference sequence).

The V gene is TRBV7-9, the J gene TRBJ1-1; D ambiguous. Trimming removed 2 bases at V and 5 bases at J, with 9 bases between. The CDR3 sequence is 13 residues long. Germline CDR1 is SEHNR and CDR2 is FQNEAQ (reference sequence). CDR3 DNA: TGTGCCAGCAGCTTAACCGAGAGAACTGAAGCTTTCTTT. Its protein product is CASSLTERTEAFF.

The genes are TRBV28 and TRBJ2-5, with 10 bases that match TRBD1. V lost 5 bases, J lost 5 bases, and 5 bases stayed unmatched. This CDR3 has 14 residues. Per germline, CDR1 MDHEN and CDR2 SYDVKM. This chain's CDR3 is CASSPTGGYETQYF. The CDR3 DNA is TGTGCCAGCAGTCCGACAGGGGGCTATGAGACCCAGTACTTC.

This chain links TRBV27 with TRBJ2-7, with 12 nucleotides matching TRBD2. In germline, CDR1 is MNHEY, CDR2 SMNVEV (reference sequence). J gave up 2 bases and V 6 bases, and 8 bases lay outside the gene matches. This CDR3 comprises 16 residues. CDR3 region: CASSPRTSGTTYEQYF. The CDR3 nucleotides read TGTGCCAGCAGCCCCAGGACTAGCGGGACGACCTACGAGCAGTACTTC.

The chain recombines TRBV28 with TRBJ1-1, with D unclear. The CDR3 is made up of 15 amino acids. The germline CDR1 and CDR2 sequences are MDHEN and SYDVKM. Trimming removed 6 bases at V and 4 bases at J, with 18 bases between. CDR3 nucleotide sequence: TGTGCCAGCAGCTCACCCGAAGAGGCGGGCACTGAAGCTTTCTTT. Protein sequence: CASSSPEEAGTEAFF.

The V gene is TRBV11-2, the J gene TRBJ2-1; unclear D gene. Germline V gene sequence: CDR1 SGHAT, CDR2 FQNNGV. The CDR3 loop spans 16 amino acids. V was pared by 5 bases and J by 6 bases, with 20 bases between. The DNA of the CDR3 is TGTGCCAGCAGCCTATTCAGAGGTGTTCTAGGCAATGAGCAGTTCTTC. Translated: CASSLFRGVLGNEQFF.

Here the CDR3 reads CASSQSRVRGSQVNQPQHF. CDR3 coding DNA: TGCGCCAGCAGTCAATCTCGTGTGCGGGGTTCGCAGGTCAATCAGCCCCAGCATTTT. This chain uses TRBV23-1 with TRBJ1-5; D gene ambiguous. TRBV23-1 is assigned to the ORF class and has an uncertain function. V was cut by 0 bases and J by 3 bases, with 21 bases left in between. The CDR3 extends over 19 amino acids.

V gene TRBV2 combines with J gene TRBJ2-5, with D possibly TRBD2 on 5 matching bases. Germline V lookup: CDR1 SNHLY, CDR2 FYNNEI. V lost 3 bases, J lost 0 bases, and 5 bases lay in between. This CDR3 has 13 amino acids. This CDR3 is CASSEDYQETQYF. Here the CDR3 DNA reads TGTGCCAGCAGTGAGGACTACCAAGAGACCCAGTACTTC.

The chain links TRBV5-4 to TRBJ1-6; D uncertain. Per the germline V gene, CDR1 is SGHNT and CDR2 is YYREEE (reference sequence). This CDR3 comprises 12 residues. The ends were cut back, 2 bases at V and 8 bases at J, with 5 bases in the middle. CDR3: CASSFQDSPLHF. In nucleotides, the CDR3 is TGTGCCAGCAGCTTCCAGGATTCACCCCTCCACTTT.